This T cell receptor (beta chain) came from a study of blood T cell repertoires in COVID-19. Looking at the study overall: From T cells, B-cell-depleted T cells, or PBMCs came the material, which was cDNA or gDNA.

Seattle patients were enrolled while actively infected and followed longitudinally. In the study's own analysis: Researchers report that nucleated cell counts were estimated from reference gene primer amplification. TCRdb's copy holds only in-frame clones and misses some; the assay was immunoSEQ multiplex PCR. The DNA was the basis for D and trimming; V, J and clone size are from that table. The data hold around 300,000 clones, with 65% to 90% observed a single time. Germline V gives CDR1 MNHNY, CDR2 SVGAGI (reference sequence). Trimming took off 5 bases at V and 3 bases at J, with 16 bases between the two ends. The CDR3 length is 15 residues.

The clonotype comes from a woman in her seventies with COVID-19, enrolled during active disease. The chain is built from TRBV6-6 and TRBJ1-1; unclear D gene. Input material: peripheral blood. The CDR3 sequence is CASSQVLDWHTEAFF. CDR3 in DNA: TGTGCCAGCAGTCAAGTCCTAGACTGGCACACTGAAGCTTTCTTT.